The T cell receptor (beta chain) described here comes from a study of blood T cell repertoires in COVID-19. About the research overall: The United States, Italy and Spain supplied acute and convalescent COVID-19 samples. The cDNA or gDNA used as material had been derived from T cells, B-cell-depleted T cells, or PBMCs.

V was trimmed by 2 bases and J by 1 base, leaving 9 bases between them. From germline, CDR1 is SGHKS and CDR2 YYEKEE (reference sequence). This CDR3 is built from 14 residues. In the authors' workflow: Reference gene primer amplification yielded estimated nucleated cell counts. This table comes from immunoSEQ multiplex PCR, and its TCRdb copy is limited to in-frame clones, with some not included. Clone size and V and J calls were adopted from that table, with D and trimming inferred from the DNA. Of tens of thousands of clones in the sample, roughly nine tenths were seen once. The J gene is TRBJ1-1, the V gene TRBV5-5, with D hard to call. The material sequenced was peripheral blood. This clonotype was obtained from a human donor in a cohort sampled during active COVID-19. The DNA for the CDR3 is TGTGCCAGCAGCTTCTCCGGTGGGAACACTGAAGCTTTCTTT. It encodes CASSFSGGNTEAFF. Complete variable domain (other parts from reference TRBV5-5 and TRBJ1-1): DAGVTQSPTHLIKTRGQQVTLRCSPISGHKSVSWYQQVLGQGPQFIFQYYEKEERGRGNFPDRFSARQFPNYSSELNVNALLLGDSALYLCASSFSGGNTEAFFGQGTRLTVV.